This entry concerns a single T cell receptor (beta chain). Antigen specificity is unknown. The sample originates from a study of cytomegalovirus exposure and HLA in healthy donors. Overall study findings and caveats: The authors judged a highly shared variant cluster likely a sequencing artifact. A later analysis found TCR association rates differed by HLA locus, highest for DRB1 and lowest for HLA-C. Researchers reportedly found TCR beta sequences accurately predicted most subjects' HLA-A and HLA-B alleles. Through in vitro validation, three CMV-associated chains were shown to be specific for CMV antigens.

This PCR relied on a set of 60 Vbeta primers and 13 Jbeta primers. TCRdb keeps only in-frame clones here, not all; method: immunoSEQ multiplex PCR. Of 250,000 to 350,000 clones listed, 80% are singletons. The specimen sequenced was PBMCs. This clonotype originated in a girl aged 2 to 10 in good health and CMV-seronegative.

Written as DNA, the CDR3 is TGTGCCAGCAGCGTTAGCGGGAGCGGGGAGACCCAGTACTTC. It translates to CASSVSGSGETQYF. The rearrangement links TRBV11-2 to TRBJ2-5; 9 positions agree with TRBD2. V lost 5 bases to trimming and J lost 5 bases; unmatched junction nucleotides: 6. The CDR3 extends over 14 amino acids. Germline V gives CDR1 SGHAT, CDR2 FQNNGV.